These 2 T cell receptor beta chains came from one sample sequenced in a study of PD-1 blockade in classical Hodgkin lymphoma. Time point specified: newly diagnosed, previously untreated cHL patient sample. Repertoires were generated with immunoSEQ multiplex PCR, while TCRdb's copy carries only in-frame clones and drops some. The sample records tens of thousands of clones, approximately 91% being singletons. Sequenced: peripheral blood mononuclear cells (PBMCs). These receptors were collected from a human donor with classical Hodgkin lymphoma.

The V gene is TRBV7-9, the J gene TRBJ2-2; D unresolved. The V gene's germline CDR1 is SEHNR and CDR2 FQNEAQ (reference sequence). V lost 5 bases to trimming and J lost 6 bases, with 13 bases between them. The CDR3 has 14 amino acids. DNA of the CDR3: TGTGCCAGCAGCCTCTTGGGCGGAGCCGGGGAGCTGTTTTTT. This gives the protein CASSLLGGAGELFF.

The chain employs TRBV9 and TRBJ1-4, with unresolved D. The CDR3 totals 13 residues. Between the trimmed V and J ends, which lost 0 bases and 8 bases, there was a span of 8 bases. CDR1 is SGDLS and CDR2 is YYNGEE in the germline V gene. As DNA, the CDR3 is TGTGCCAGCAGCGTAGGTGGAGAGGAAAAACTGTTTTTT. It translates to CASSVGGEEKLFF.